This TCR beta chain was sequenced during a study of T cells in Graves' hyperthyroidism and ophthalmopathy. Study-level points and caveats: Ophthalmopathy was separated from stable hyperthyroidism by a 13 V-J model.

The CDR3 runs 17 residues. After removal of 2 bases from V and 1 base from J, the junction contained 2 bases not matched to a gene. Looked up from germline, CDR1 is LNHNV and CDR2 is YYDKDF (reference sequence). Ophthalmopathy patients showed a Clinical Activity Score of at least 3, NOSPECS grade of at least 4 and duration under 3 months. This clonotype was counted many times. Its cognate antigen is unknown. There were TCR beta CDR3 regions amplified from RNA transcripts. Carried out on the TCR CDR3, a first-round RT-PCR used the HTBI primer set. TCRdb re-called the multiplex PCR reads through MiXCR, storing one row per CDR3 protein. The table includes about 250,000 distinct CDR3 sequences, approximately 23% detected once.

The origin of this receptor is a woman aged 40 to 50 with Graves' ophthalmopathy. The sequencing input was blood. The gene calls are TRBV15 and TRBJ2-6; 10 bases are shared with TRBD1. CDR3 amino acids: CATSRPGQGSGANVLTF. The CDR3 DNA sequence: TGTGCCACCAGCAGACCGGGACAGGGGTCTGGGGCCAACGTCCTGACTTTC.